These 18 T cell receptor beta chains originate from one sample sequenced in a study of blood T cell repertoires in COVID-19. Some clones are missing from TCRdb's copy, which holds only in-frame ones; the method was immunoSEQ multiplex PCR. Of 150,000 to 200,000 clones detected, 85% to 95% appear once; the ten largest clones hold around 2%. The sample comprised peripheral blood. The receptors were sampled from a woman aged 60-75 years with COVID-19, enrolled during active disease.

J is TRBJ2-7 and V is TRBV18; tentative D call: TRBD1 (6 bases). Trimming took 3 bases from V and 3 from J, leaving 12 bases between them. The CDR3 has 14 residues. Germline-derived CDR1 and CDR2 are KGHSH and LQKENI. CDR3 sequence reads: CASSPRTDNYEQYF. For the CDR3, the DNA is TGTGCCAGCTCACCTCGGACAGACAACTACGAGCAGTACTTC.

The CDR3 DNA follows: TGTGCCAGCAGCGTAGAGTCTAGGGGCCTGTATGGCTACACCTTC. Encoded protein: CASSVESRGLYGYTF. The genes are TRBV9 and TRBJ1-2; D may be TRBD1 (5 bases). The ends were cut back, 0 bases at V and 5 bases at J, with 14 bases in the middle. CDR1 is SGDLS and CDR2 is YYNGEE in the germline V gene. The CDR3 consists of 15 residues.

The chain recombines TRBV12-5 with TRBJ2-3; D call uncertain. Germline CDR1 LGHNT, CDR2 FRNRAP. CDR3 length: 16 residues. V lost 1 base and J lost 0, with 11 bases in between. The CDR3 sequence: CASGLGIRSSTDTQYF. CDR3 DNA sequence: TGTGCTAGTGGTTTGGGTATCAGGTCTAGCACAGATACGCAGTATTTT.

This chain links TRBV18 with TRBJ2-5; 8 nucleotides line up with TRBD2. Germline lookup yields CDR1 KGHSH and CDR2 LQKENI. The J segment lost 4 bases and the V segment lost 0 bases, leaving 4 bases of the junction unmatched. The CDR3 covers 15 residues. CDR3 sequence: CASSPPPGGLETQYF. CDR3 bases: TGTGCCAGCTCACCACCGCCGGGGGGGCTAGAGACCCAGTACTTC. The entire variable domain, with the rest obtained from reference TRBV18 and TRBJ2-5, is as follows: NAGVMQNPRHLVRRRGQEARLRCSPMKGHSHVYWYRQLPEEGLKFMVYLQKENIIDESGMPKERFSAEFPKEGPSILRIQQVVRGDSAAYFCASSPPPGGLETQYFGPGTRLLVL.

This rearrangement joins TRBV9 to TRBJ2-5; 8 bases are shared with TRBD1. The CDR3 consists of 14 residues. The germline V gene has CDR1 SGDLS and CDR2 YYNGEE. The V and J ends lost 3 bases and 1 base, in that order; junction bases with no gene match: 2. The CDR3 reads CASSADRGQETQYF. The CDR3 DNA sequence: TGTGCCAGCAGCGCCGACAGGGGCCAAGAGACCCAGTACTTC.

Regarding this clone: Within the sample, other DNA sequences also encode this same CDR3. This chain's CDR3 is CASSPLVNTEAFF. The CDR3 nucleotides are TGTGCCAGCTCACCACTAGTAAACACTGAAGCTTTCTTT. The chain combines TRBV18 with TRBJ1-1; D is unresolved. Germline CDR1 KGHSH, CDR2 LQKENI. Between the trimmed V and J ends, which lost 1 base and 2 bases, there was a span of 5 bases. This CDR3 is 13 amino acids long.

In its sample, this clone was seen once. The chain joins TRBV3-1 (or the pseudogene TRBV3-2) to TRBJ1-1, with D possibly matching TRBD1 (5 bases). The V end was cut by 11 bases, the J end by 4 bases, with 20 bases between. This CDR3 is 14 amino acids long. From germline, CDR1 is LGHDT and CDR2 YNNKEL (reference sequence). The CDR3 DNA is TGTGCCTCTCGCACTCAGGGAAGAGGCACTGAAGCTTTCTTT. Protein sequence: CASRTQGRGTEAFF.

V usage is TRBV21-1 and J usage is TRBJ2-1; the DNA was not compared with TRBD2, the D call given in the table. TRBV21-1 is a known pseudogene. CDR3 size: 15 residues. The CDR3 loop reads CASSPPLGGDNEQFF. The CDR3 nucleotides read TGTGCCAGCAGCCCCCCTCTCGGGGGGGACAATGAGCAGTTCTTC.

The V call is TRBV6-5, the J call TRBJ1-2; a possible D gene is TRBD1 (6 bases). V was shortened by 5 bases and J by 7 bases, with 14 bases between the two germline ends. CDR1 and CDR2 from the germline V gene are MNHEY and SVGAGI. The CDR3 sequence is 13 residues long. CDR3 nucleotides: TGTGCCAGCAGTAGCCGCAGGGGCGGTGGCTACACCTTC. Protein: CASSSRRGGGYTF.

This clone has a single count. The chain has TRBV19 and TRBJ2-3, with D perhaps TRBD1 (6 bases). Germline CDR1 and CDR2: LNHDA and SQIVND (reference sequence). V was trimmed by 7 bases and J by 3 bases, leaving 11 bases between them. The CDR3 covers 13 residues. Written as DNA, the CDR3 is TGTGCCAGTAAACAGGGACGGACAGATACGCAGTATTTT. It yields the protein CASKQGRTDTQYF.

This chain uses TRBV2 with TRBJ1-2, with a possible D match to TRBD1 (5 bases). Trimming stripped 0 bases from V and 2 bases from J, with 13 bases between. Per germline, CDR1 SNHLY and CDR2 FYNNEI. This CDR3 has 16 residues. The DNA for the CDR3 is TGTGCCAGCAGTGAAGCAGTGGCGGGGGTGAACTATGGCTACACCTTC. Translated: CASSEAVAGVNYGYTF.

This clone was counted a few times. The chain is built from TRBV7-2 and TRBJ1-2; maybe TRBD1 (6 bases). The CDR3 spans 14 residues. Trimming took off 1 base at V and 3 bases at J, with 9 bases between the two ends. CDR1 is SGHTA and CDR2 is FQGNSA in the germline V gene. This CDR3 is CASSLVSGDYGYTF. The DNA of the CDR3 is TGTGCCAGCAGCTTAGTATCAGGGGACTATGGCTACACCTTC.

A single count supports this clone. V gene TRBV4-1 combines with J gene TRBJ2-1; a possible D gene is TRBD2 (6 bases). Germline V CDR1 and CDR2: MGHRA, YSYEKL. The V end was cut by 4 bases, the J end by 4 bases, with 11 bases between. The CDR3 sequence is 14 residues long. The DNA for the CDR3 is TGCGCCAGCAGCCCCCGCGGGATTTACAATGAGCAGTTCTTC. Translating gives CASSPRGIYNEQFF.

V gene TRBV7-9 combines with J gene TRBJ2-1; 8 bases agree with TRBD2. The V segment lost 6 bases and the J segment 3 bases; nucleotides outside the gene matches: 4. The CDR3 sequence is 14 residues long. Germline loops: CDR1 SEHNR, CDR2 FQNEAQ (reference sequence). Here the CDR3 reads CASRRSGDYNEQFF. The CDR3 bases are TGTGCCAGCAGACGTAGCGGGGACTACAATGAGCAGTTCTTC.

The J gene is TRBJ2-6, the V gene TRBV15, with a possible D match to TRBD2 (6 bases). Trimming took off 1 base at V and 3 bases at J, with 7 bases between the two ends. The CDR3 totals 15 residues. Germline values: CDR1 LNHNV, CDR2 YYDKDF (reference sequence). The CDR3: CATSRAGVGANVLTF. The CDR3 DNA follows: TGTGCCACCAGCAGAGCGGGGGTTGGGGCCAACGTCCTGACTTTC.

This clone was recorded only once. The V and J genes are TRBV15 and TRBJ2-5; D is undetermined. This CDR3 has 14 amino acids. V lost 3 bases, J lost 2 bases, and 10 bases lay in between. Per the germline V gene, CDR1 is LNHNV and CDR2 is YYDKDF (reference sequence). The CDR3 sequence: CATSRFGSQETQYF. The DNA for the CDR3 is TGTGCCACCAGCAGGTTTGGCAGTCAAGAGACCCAGTACTTC.

CDR3 DNA sequence: TGTGCCAGCACCCTCCACTTGAACACTGAAGCTTTCTTT. Its protein is CASTLHLNTEAFF. V usage is TRBV7-2 and J usage is TRBJ1-1; no reliable D call. Trimming removed 7 bases from V and 0 bases from J, with 9 bases in between. The CDR3 runs 13 residues. CDR1 and CDR2 (germline): SGHTA, FQGNSA.

This rearrangement joins TRBV5-4 to TRBJ2-2, with 7 bases that match TRBD1. V dropped 4 bases and J dropped 3; count of bases not matched to a gene: 9. Germline V lookup: CDR1 SGHNT, CDR2 YYREEE (reference sequence). The CDR3 has 16 residues. Here the CDR3 reads CASSPFRDSDTGELFF. The CDR3 coding sequence is TGTGCCAGCAGCCCATTCCGGGACAGCGACACCGGGGAGCTGTTTTTT. Full variable domain (outside the CDR3, taken from reference TRBV5-4 and TRBJ2-2): ETGVTQSPTHLIKTRGQQVTLRCSSQSGHNTVSWYQQALGQGPQFIFQYYREEENGRGNFPPRFSGLQFPNYSSELNVNALELDDSALYLCASSPFRDSDTGELFFGEGSRLTVL.